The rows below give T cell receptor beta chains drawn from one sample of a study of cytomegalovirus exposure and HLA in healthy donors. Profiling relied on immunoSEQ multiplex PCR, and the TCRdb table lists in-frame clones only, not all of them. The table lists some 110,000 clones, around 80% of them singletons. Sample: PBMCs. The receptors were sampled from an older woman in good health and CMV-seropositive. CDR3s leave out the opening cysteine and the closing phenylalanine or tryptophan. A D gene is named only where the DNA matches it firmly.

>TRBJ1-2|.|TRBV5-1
ASSPGSINYGYT
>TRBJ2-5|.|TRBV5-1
ASSAGVQETQY
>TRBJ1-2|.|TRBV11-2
ASSSTSTANYGYT
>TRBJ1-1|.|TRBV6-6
AIRALQGEAF
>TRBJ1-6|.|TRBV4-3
ASSPDAQGWDSPLH
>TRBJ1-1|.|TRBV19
ASSITDGGTEAF
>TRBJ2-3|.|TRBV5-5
ASSVGTFQADTQY
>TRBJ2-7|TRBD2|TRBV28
ASSSGLAGGTYEQY
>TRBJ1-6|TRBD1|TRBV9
ASSVGQGNSPLH
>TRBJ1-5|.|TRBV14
ASSSGLGRPQH
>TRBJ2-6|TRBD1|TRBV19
ASSITGAGANGLT
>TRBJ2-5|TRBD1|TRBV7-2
ASSFTGDRETQY
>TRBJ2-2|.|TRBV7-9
ASSSPSRGKNTGELF
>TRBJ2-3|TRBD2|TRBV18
ASSPWAGDTDTQY
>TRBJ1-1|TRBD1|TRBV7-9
ASSLTGGYTEAF
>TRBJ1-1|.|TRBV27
ASSLSGGNTEAF
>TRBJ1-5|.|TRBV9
ASSSYGEGQPQH
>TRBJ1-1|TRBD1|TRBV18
ASSPSTGPIMNTEAF
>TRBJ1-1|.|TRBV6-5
ASSYTGTGYTEAF
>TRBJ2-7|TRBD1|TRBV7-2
ASSLSGQSSYEQY
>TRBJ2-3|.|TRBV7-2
ASSTRYTQY
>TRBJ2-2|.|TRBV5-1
ASSLGGASRVGELF
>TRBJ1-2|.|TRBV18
ASSPEADSHGYT
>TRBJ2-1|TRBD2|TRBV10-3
AISEPPNRALAGDEQF
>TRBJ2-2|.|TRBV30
AWSVPVNTGELF
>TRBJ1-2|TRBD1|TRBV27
ASSFGQGDYGYA
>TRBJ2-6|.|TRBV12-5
ASENEGTFSGANVLT
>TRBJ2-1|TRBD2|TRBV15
ATSRDYGRDLYNEQF
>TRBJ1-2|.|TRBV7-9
ASSLARGSRYGYT
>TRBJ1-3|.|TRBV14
ASRITGSSGNTIY
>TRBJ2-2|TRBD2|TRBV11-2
ASRLAGDRNGELF
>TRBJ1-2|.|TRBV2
ASSDLGRSYGYT
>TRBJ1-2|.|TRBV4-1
ASSQDFYRLIYGYT
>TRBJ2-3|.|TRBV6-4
ASSDDYGTDTQY
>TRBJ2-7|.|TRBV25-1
ASSDAGISYEQY
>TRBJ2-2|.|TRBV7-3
ASSLMSNTGELF
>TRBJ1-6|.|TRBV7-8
ASSLDRGGNSPLH
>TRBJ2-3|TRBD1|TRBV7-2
ASSFPTGSDTQY
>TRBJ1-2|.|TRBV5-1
ASSLAATELSGHGYT
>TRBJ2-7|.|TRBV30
AWRPTGTSSYEQY
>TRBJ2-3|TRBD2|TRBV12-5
ASAPPWGGLDTQY
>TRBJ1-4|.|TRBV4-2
ASSQATAGENEKLF
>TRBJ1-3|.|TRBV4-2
ASSQGPVNSGNTIY